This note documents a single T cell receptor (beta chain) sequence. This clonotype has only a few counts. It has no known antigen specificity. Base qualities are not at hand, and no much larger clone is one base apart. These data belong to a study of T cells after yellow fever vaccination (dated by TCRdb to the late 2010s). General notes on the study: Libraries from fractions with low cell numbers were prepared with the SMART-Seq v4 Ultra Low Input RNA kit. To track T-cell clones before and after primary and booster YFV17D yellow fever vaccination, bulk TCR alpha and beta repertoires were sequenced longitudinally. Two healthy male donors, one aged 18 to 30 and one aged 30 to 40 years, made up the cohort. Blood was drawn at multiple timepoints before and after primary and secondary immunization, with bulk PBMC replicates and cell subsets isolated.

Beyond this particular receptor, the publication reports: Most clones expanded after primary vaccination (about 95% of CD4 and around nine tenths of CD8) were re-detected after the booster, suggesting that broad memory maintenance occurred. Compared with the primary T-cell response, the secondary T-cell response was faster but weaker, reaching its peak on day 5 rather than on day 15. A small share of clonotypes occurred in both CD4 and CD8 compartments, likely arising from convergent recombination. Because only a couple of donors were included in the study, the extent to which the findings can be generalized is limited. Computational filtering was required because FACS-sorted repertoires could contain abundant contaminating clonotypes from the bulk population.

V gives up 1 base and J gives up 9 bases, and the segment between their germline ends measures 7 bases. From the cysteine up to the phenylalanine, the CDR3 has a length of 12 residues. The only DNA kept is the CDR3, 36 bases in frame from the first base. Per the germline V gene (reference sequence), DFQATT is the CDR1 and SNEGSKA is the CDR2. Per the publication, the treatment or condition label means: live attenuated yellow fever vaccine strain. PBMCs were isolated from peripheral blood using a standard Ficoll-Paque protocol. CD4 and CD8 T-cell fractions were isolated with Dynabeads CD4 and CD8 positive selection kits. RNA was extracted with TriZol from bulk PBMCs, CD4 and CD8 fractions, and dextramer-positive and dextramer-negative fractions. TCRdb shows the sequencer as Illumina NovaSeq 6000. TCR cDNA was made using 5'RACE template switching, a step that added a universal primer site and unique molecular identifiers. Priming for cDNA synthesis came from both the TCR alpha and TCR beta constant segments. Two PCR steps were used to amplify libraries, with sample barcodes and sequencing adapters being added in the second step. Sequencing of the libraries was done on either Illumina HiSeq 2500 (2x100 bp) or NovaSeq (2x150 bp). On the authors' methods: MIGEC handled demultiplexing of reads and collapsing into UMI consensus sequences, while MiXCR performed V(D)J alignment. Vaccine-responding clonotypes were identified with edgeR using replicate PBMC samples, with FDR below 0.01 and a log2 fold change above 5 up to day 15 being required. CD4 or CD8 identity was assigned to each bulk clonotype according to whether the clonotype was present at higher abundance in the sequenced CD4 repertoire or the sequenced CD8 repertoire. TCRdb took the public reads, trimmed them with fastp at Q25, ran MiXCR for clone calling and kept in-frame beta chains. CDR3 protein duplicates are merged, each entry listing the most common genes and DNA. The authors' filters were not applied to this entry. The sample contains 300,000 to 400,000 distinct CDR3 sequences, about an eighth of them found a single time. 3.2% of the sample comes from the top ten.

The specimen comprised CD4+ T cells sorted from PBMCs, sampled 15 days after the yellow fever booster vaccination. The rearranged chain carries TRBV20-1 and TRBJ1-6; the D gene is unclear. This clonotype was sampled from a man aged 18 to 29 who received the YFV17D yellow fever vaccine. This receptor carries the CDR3 CSARAPGSPLHF. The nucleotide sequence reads TGCAGTGCTAGAGCCCCTGGTTCACCCCTCCACTTT.